This TCR beta chain stems from a study of shared clonotypes between healthy human individuals. V shed 6 bases and J shed 4 bases, with 19 bases lying between them. Per germline, CDR1 ENHRY and CDR2 SYGVKD. The CDR3 length is 16 residues. The table came from immunoSEQ multiplex PCR; TCRdb's copy has only in-frame clones and leaves some out. This sample has about 380,000 clones, with 90% to 97% found just once. This receptor was obtained from a man aged 25-40 years in good health. The material sequenced was memory CD8+ T cells sorted from blood. Regarding subset: CD45RO+ cells pooled with CCR7-negative TemRA cells. The chain joins TRBV10-3 to TRBJ1-5; D is possibly TRBD1 (5 bases). CDR3 region: CAIRSRRRDGNQPQHF. The CDR3 region has the DNA TGTGCCATCAGATCCCGCCGGCGGGACGGGAATCAGCCCCAGCATTTT.